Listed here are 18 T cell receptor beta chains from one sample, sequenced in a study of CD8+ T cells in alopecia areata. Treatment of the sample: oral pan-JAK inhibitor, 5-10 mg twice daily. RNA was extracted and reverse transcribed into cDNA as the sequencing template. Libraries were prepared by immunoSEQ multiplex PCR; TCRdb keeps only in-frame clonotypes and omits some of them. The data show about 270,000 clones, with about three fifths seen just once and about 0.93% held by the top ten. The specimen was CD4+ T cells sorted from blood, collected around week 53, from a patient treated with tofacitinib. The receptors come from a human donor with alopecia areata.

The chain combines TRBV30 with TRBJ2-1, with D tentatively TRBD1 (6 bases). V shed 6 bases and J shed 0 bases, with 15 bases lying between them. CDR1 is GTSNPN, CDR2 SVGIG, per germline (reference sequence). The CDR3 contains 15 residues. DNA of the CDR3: TGTGCCTGCCTCCAACAGGGAAGCTCCTACAATGAGCAGTTCTTC. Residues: CACLQQGSSYNEQFF.

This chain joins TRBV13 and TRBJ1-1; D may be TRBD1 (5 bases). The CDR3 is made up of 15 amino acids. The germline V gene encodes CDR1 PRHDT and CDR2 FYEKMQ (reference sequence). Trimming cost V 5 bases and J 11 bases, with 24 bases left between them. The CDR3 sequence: CASSPPYPGDPDAFF. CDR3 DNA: TGTGCCAGCAGCCCGCCATATCCGGGGGACCCCGACGCTTTCTTT. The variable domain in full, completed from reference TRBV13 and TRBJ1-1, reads AAGVIQSPRHLIKEKRETATLKCYPIPRHDTVYWYQQGPGQDPQFLISFYEKMQSDKGSIPDRFSAQQFSDYHSELNMSSLELGDSALYFCASSPPYPGDPDAFFGQGTRLTVV.

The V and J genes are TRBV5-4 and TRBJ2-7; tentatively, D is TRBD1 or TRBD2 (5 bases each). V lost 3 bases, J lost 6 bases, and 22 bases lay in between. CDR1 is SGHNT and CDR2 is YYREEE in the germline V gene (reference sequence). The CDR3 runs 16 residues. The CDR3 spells CASSSSRDPGRSEQYF. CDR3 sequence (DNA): TGTGCCAGCAGCTCGAGCCGGGACCCGGGGAGAAGCGAGCAGTACTTC.

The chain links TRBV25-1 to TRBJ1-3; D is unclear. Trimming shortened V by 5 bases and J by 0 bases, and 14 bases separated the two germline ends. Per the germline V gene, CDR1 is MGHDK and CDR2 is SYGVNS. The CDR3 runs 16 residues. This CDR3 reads CASSPNLGLSGNTIYF. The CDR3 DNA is TGTGCCAGCAGTCCGAATCTAGGACTCTCTGGAAACACCATATATTTT. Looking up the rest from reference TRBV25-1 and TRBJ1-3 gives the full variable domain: EADIYQTPRYLVIGTGKKITLECSQTMGHDKMYWYQQDPGMELHLIHYSYGVNSTEKGDLSSESTVSRIRTEHFPLTLESARPSHTSQYLCASSPNLGLSGNTIYFGEGSWLTVV.

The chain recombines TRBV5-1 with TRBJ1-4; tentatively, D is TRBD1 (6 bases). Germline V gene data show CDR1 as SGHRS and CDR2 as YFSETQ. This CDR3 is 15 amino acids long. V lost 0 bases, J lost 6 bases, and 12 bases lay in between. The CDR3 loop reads CASSLVPGEYEKLFF. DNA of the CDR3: TGCGCCAGCAGCTTGGTTCCAGGGGAGTATGAAAAACTGTTTTTT.

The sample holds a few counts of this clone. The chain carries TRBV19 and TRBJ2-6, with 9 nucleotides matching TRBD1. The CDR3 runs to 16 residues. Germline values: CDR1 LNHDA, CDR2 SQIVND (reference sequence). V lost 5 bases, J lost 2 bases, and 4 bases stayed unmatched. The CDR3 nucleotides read TGTGCCAGTAGTGCACAGGGGGCTCCTGGGGCCAACGTCCTGACTTTC. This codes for CASSAQGAPGANVLTF. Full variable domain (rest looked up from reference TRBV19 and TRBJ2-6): DGGITQSPKYLFRKEGQNVTLSCEQNLNHDAMYWYRQDPGQGLRLIYYSQIVNDFQKGDIAEGYSVSREKKESFPLTVTSAQKNPTAFYLCASSAQGAPGANVLTFGAGSRLTVL.

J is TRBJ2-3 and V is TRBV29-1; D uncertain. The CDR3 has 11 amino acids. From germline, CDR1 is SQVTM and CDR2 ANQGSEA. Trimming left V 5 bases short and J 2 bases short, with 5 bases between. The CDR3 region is CSVTNTDTQYF. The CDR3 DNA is TGCAGCGTTACTAACACAGATACGCAGTATTTT.

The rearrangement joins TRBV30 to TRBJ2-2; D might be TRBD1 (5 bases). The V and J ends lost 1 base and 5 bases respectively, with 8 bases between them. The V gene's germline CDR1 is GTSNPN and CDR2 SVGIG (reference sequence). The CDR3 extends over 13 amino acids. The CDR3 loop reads CAWSERGTGELFF. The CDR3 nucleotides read TGTGCCTGGAGTGAAAGGGGAACCGGGGAGCTGTTTTTT. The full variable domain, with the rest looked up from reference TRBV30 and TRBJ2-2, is SQTIHQWPATLVQPVGSPLSLECTVEGTSNPNLYWYRQAAGRGLQLLFYSVGIGQISSEVPQNLSASRPQDRQFILSSKKLLLSDSGFYLCAWSERGTGELFFGEGSRLTVL.

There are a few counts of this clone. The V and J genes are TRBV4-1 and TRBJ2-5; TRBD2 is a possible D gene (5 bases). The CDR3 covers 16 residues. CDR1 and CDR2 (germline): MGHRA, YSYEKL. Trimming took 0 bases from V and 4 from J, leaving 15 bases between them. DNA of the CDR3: TGCGCCAGCAGCCAAGAACGGGGATTCGTAGGAGAGACCCAGTACTTC. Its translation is CASSQERGFVGETQYF.

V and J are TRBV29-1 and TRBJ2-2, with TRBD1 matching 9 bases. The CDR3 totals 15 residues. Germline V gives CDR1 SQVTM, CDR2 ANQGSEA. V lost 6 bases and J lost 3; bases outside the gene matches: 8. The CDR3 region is CSVNGQGPYTGELFF. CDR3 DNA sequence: TGCAGCGTGAATGGACAGGGGCCGTACACCGGGGAGCTGTTTTTT.

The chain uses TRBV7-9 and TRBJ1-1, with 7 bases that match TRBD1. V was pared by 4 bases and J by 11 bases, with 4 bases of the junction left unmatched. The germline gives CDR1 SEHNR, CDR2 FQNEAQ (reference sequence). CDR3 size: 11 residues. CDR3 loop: CASSSTGLAFF. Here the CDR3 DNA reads TGTGCCAGCAGCTCGACAGGGTTGGCTTTCTTT.

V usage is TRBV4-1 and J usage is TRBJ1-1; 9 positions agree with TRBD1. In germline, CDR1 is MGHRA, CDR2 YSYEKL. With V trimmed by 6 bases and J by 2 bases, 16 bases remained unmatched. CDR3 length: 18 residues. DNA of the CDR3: TGCGCCAGCAGAAAAATGCCGGGACAGGGAAAAGCCAACACTGAAGCTTTCTTT. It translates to CASRKMPGQGKANTEAFF.

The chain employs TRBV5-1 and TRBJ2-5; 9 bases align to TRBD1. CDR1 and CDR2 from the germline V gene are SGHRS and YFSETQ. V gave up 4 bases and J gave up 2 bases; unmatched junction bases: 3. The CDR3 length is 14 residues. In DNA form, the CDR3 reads TGCGCCAGCAGCCGAGGACAGGGGCAAGAGACCCAGTACTTC. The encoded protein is CASSRGQGQETQYF.

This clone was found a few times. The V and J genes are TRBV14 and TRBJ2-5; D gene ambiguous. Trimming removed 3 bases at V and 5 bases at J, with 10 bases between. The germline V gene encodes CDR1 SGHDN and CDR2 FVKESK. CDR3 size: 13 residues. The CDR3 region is CASSQLARETQYF. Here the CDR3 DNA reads TGTGCCAGCAGCCAGTTAGCTCGGGAGACCCAGTACTTC.

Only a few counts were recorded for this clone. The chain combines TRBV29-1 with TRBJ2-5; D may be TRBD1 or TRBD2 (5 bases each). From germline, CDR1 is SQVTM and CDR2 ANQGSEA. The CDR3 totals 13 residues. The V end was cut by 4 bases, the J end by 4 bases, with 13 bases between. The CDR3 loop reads CSVGAGGGETQYF. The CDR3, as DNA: TGCAGCGTTGGGGCTGGTGGGGGAGAGACCCAGTACTTC.

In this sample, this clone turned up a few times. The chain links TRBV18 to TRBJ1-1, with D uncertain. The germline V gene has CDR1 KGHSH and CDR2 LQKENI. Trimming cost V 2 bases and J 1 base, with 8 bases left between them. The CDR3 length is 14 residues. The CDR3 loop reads CASSPVASNTEAFF. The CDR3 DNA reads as TGTGCCAGCTCACCAGTTGCATCGAACACTGAAGCTTTCTTT.

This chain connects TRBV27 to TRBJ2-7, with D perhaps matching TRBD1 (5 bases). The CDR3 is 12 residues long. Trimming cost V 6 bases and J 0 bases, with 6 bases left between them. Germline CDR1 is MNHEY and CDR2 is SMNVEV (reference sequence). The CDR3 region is CASSRDSYEQYF. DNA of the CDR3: TGTGCCAGCAGCAGGGACTCCTACGAGCAGTACTTC.

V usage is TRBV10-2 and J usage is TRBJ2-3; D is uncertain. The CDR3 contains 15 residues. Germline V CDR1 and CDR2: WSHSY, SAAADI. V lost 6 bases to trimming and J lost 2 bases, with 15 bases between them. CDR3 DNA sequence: TGCGCCAGCAGCGATGGGTTCGGGCCCACAGATACGCAGTATTTT. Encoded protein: CASSDGFGPTDTQYF.